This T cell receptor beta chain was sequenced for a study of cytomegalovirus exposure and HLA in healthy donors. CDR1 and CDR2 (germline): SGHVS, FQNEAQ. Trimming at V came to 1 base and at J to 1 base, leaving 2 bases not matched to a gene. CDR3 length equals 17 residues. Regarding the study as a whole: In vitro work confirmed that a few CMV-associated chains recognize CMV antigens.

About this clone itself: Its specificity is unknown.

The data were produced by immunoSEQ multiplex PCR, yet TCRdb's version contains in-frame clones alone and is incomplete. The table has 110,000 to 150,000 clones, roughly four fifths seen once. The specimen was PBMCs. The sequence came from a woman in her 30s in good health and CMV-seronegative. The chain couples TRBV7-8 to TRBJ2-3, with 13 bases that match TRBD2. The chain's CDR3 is CASSLGGLAGGTDTQYF. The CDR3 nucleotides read TGTGCCAGCAGCTTAGGAGGACTAGCGGGGGGCACAGATACGCAGTATTTT.